This note documents a single T cell receptor (beta chain) sequence. Assay: immunoSEQ multiplex PCR; the TCRdb copy retains only in-frame clones and omits some. The sample includes about 92,000 clones, around 82% of them seen just once. Trimming removed 4 bases at V and 4 bases at J, with 13 bases between. Germline V gives CDR1 MDHEN, CDR2 SYDVKM. CDR3 size: 14 residues. The sample is drawn from a study of control samples from healthy donors and cancer patients. The genes are TRBV28 and TRBJ2-5; D could derive from TRBD1 or TRBD2 (5 bases each). Sequenced material: blood. The origin of this receptor is an older woman in good health. CDR3 sequence: CASSSFGALETQYF. In nucleotides, the CDR3 is TGTGCCAGCAGTTCCTTCGGGGCGCTAGAGACCCAGTACTTC.